This T cell receptor beta chain comes out of a study of technical replicates of blood from a handful of donors listed by TCRdb under 2017. V is clipped by 1 base and J by 2 bases, and the sequence between their germline boundaries is 13 bases long. The CDR3 starts with the cysteine, ends with the phenylalanine, and has 16 residues. The read is trimmed to its CDR3 DNA, 48 bases read in frame from base 1. The germline V gene (reference sequence) gives CDR1 as LNHNV and CDR2 as YYDKDF. To prepare the library, the immunoSEQ multiplex PCR assay was applied. TCRdb re-hosts the immuneACCESS table, in-frame sequences only. Its copies lack some clones; in the studies checked, an unresolved V gene accounts for under half of them, and the cause for the rest is not known. The sample yields tens of thousands of clones; about 95% were counted once. The ten top clones hold roughly 0.28% of the sample. Worth noting for this clone: Its recognized antigen is unknown. Base qualities are missing; no much larger clone stands one base away.

The sequenced sample was T cells isolated from PBMCs. The clonotype originates from a human donor in good health. Recombination connected TRBV15 to TRBJ2-3, with TRBD2 perhaps the D gene, on 5 matching bases. Read as DNA, the sequence is TGTGCCACCAGCAGAGCGGGGAACAGTTACACAGATACGCAGTATTTT. Its amino acids are CATSRAGNSYTDTQYF.